The clone carrying this TCR beta chain was detected only a few times. The data were obtained in a study of OX40 agonist ivuxolimab in advanced cancers. Study-wide background: Aged roughly 23 to 85 with a mean of about 63 years, they were more than 80% male.

Method: immunoSEQ multiplex PCR; TCRdb's copy keeps in-frame clones and lacks some. The repertoire holds around 68,000 clones, with about nine tenths as singletons. CDR1 is SGHTA and CDR2 is FQGNSA in the germline V gene. The CDR3 extends over 15 amino acids. V trimming: 5 bases; J trimming: 3 bases; junction bases outside the gene matches: 3. The chain joins TRBV7-2 to TRBJ1-4; 10 positions match TRBD1. The specimen comprised CD4+ or CD8+ T cells sorted from blood, sampled in a trial of the OX40 agonist ivuxolimab. This TCR derives from an adult with an advanced solid tumor such as melanoma, head and neck, liver or kidney cancer. The CDR3: CASSKGTGANEKLFF. CDR3 sequence (DNA): TGTGCCAGCAGCAAAGGGACAGGGGCTAATGAAAAACTGTTTTTT.